A single TCR beta chain is shown here with its context. This entry belongs to a study of blood T cell repertoires in COVID-19. Profiling relied on immunoSEQ multiplex PCR, and the TCRdb table lists in-frame clones only, not all of them. Among around 300,000 clones listed, 90% were seen once. The CDR3 runs 13 residues. V lost 3 bases, J lost 5 bases, and 10 bases lay in between. The germline V gene has CDR1 MGHDK and CDR2 SYGVNS. The chain is built from TRBV25-1 and TRBJ2-5; the D is unclear. The specimen sequenced was PBMCs or T cells enriched from blood (not recorded which). The receptor was derived from a woman younger than 30 with acute COVID-19. The CDR3 loop is CASSDESRETQYF. In DNA, the CDR3 is TGTGCCAGCAGTGATGAATCTAGGGAGACCCAGTACTTC.